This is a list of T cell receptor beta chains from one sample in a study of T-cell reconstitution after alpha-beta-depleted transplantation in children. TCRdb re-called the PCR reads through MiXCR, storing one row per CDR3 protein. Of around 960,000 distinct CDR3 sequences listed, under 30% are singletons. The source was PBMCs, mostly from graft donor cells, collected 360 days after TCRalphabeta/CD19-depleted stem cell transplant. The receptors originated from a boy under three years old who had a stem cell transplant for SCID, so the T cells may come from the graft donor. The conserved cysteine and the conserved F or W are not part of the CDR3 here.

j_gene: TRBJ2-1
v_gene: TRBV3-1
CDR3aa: ASSHKVRLAGTNEQF

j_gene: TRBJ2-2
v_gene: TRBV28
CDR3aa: ASSSRGTGTGELF

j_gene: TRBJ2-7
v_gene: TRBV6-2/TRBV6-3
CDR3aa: ASSPRVEQY

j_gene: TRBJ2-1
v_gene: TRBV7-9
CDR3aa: ASSLWDRAYNEQF

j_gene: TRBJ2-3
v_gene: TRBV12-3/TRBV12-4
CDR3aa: ASSRLLAGADTQY

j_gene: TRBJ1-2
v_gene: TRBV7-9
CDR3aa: ASSPRPWAVTYGYT

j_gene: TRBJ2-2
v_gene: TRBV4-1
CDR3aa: ASSQVFNRGAGELF

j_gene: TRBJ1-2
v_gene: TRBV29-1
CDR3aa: SVEDGYYGYT

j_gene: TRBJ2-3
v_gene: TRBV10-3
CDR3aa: ATLRDAGRTDTQY

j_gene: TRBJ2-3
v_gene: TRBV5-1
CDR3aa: ASRRLQGYVTDTQY

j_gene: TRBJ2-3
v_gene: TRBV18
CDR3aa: ASSADLVSSQY

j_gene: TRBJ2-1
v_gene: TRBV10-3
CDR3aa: AISPRTGKYNEQF

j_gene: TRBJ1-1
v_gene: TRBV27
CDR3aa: ASSPNIMGTEAF

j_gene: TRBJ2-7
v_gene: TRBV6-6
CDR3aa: ASSTHRGHEQY

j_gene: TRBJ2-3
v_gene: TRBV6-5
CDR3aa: ASSYSRGGGADTQY

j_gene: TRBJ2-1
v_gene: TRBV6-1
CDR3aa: ASRPTSLVGGEQF

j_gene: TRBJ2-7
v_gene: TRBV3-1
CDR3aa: ASSQDRTGNYEQY

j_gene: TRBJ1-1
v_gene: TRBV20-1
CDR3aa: SASPDREEGTEAF

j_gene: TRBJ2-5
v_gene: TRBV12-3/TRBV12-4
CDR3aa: ASSLASGGAVETQY

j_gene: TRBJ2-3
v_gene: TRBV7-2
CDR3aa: ASSSRGRGATDTQY

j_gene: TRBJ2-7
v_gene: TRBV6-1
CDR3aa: ASSRDRGSYEQY

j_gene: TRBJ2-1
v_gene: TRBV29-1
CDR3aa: SATRGNEQF

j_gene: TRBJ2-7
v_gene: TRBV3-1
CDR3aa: ASSQAYSSYEQY

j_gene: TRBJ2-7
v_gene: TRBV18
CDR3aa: ASSLTAIDYEQY

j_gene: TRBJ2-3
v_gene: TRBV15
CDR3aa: ATSRGLAGQDTQY

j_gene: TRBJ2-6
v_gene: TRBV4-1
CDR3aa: ASSLSPGTASGANVLT

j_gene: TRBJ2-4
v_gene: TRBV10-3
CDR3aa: AISESSGAQY

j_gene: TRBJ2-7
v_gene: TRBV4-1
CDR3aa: ASSQGDSRLAQYYEQY

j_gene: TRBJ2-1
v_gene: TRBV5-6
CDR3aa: ASSGLAGGLNNEQF

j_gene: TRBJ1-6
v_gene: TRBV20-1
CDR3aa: SASGDRDNSPLH

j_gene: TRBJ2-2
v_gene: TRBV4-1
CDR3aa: ASSYAGTGSNTGELF

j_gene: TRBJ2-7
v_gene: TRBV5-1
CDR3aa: ASSLAGWAYEQY

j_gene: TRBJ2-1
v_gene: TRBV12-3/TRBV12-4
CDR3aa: ASSTPGRGQYNEQF

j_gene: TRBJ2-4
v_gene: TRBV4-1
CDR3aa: ASSQDGGPPYIQY

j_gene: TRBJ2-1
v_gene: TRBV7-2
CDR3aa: ASSLASGGAYEQF

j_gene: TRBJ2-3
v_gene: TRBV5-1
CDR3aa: ASRHGLYEGTDTQY

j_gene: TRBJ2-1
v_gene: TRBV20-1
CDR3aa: SAAPLTSGGVGEQF

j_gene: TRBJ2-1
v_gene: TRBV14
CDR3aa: ASSQGTGGPYNEQF

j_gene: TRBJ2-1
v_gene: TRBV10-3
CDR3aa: AISGAVPAPNEQF

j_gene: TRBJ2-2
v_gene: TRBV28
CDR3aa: ASNARVDIAGELF

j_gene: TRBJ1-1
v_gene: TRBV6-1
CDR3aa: ASRARGGTEAF

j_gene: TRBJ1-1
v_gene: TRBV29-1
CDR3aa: SVAGPSFDTEAF

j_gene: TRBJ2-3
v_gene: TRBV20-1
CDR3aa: SARDLGRPASTDTQY

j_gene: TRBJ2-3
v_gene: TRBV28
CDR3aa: ASRTRGALSTDTQY

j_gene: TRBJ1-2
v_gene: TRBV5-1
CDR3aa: ASSLDSENYGYT

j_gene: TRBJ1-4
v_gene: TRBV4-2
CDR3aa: ASRAWGTQQEGLF

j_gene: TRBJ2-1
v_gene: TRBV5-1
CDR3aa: ASSFGDGLSNEQF

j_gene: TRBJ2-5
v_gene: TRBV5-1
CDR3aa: ASSPQYQETQY

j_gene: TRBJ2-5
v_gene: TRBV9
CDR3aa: ASSVEETQY

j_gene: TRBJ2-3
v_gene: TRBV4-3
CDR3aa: ASSQSPGGDTDTQY

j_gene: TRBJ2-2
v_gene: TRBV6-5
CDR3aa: ASSLALGELF